This T cell receptor (beta chain) was documented in a study of cytomegalovirus exposure and HLA in healthy donors. The PCR used 60 Vbeta and 13 Jbeta primers. Here immunoSEQ multiplex PCR was the method, and the copy in TCRdb shows in-frame clones only, minus some. The sample shows some 99,000 clones, approximately 69% of them seen only once. The CDR3 is 16 amino acids. Germline values: CDR1 MDHEN, CDR2 SYDVKM. V was pared by 3 bases and J by 3 bases, with 15 bases between. General observations from the study: Confirmation was obtained in vitro that a few CMV-associated chains are specific for CMV antigens. The availability of immune exposure information extended only to CMV serostatus. A missense variant in DCLRE1C was later tied to TCR beta V- and J-gene trimming.

Concerning this clone: Its antigen is not identified.

The material sequenced was PBMCs. The sequence was obtained from a female donor in good health and CMV-seronegative. The chain links TRBV28 to TRBJ1-5, with a weak D call TRBD1 (5 bases). The CDR3 DNA reads as TGTGCCAGCAGTTTCAACCCGGGGGGTCACAATCAGCCCCAGCATTTT. Residues: CASSFNPGGHNQPQHF.